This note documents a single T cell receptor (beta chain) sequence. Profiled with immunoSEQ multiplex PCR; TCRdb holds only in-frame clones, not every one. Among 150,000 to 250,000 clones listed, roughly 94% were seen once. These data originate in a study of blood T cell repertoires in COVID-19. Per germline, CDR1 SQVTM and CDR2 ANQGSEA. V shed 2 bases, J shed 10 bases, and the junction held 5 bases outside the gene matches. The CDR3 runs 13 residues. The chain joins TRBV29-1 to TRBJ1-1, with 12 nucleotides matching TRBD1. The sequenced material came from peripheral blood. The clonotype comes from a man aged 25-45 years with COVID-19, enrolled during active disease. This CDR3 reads CSVERGQGARAFF. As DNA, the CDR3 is TGCAGCGTTGAAAGGGGACAGGGGGCGCGAGCTTTCTTT.